These 16 T cell receptor beta chains originate from one sample sequenced in a study of CD8+ T cells in alopecia areata. Treatment noted: oral pan-JAK inhibitor, 5-10 mg twice daily. Extracted RNA was reverse transcribed, and the resulting cDNA served as sequencing template. Measured with immunoSEQ multiplex PCR; TCRdb has only the in-frame clones, and not every one. The sample gives about 300,000 clones, 58% of which show up once; less than 2% is in the top ten. The sample was CD4+ T cells sorted from blood, taken at week 24, from a patient treated with tofacitinib. These receptors were taken from a human donor with alopecia areata.

This clone has a handful of counts. The rearrangement uses TRBV5-1 and TRBJ1-6; D might be TRBD1 (6 bases). Germline-derived CDR1 and CDR2 are SGHRS and YFSETQ. The V end lost 1 base, the J end lost 7 bases, and 18 bases lay between the germline ends. This CDR3 region has 17 residues. CDR3 region: CASSLIPGTLQNSPLHF. The CDR3 bases are TGCGCCAGCAGCTTGATACCCGGGACACTTCAAAATTCACCCCTCCACTTT.

The chain recombines TRBV30 with TRBJ1-1; the D is unclear. V gave up 3 bases and J gave up 1 base, with 12 bases separating them. Germline V gene sequence: CDR1 GTSNPN, CDR2 SVGIG (reference sequence). The CDR3 loop spans 14 amino acids. The CDR3 spells CAWRGDTPNTEAFF. CDR3 in DNA: TGTGCCTGGAGAGGAGACACCCCGAACACTGAAGCTTTCTTT.

The chain is built from TRBV5-4 and TRBJ2-5; TRBD1 matches 7 bases. With 5 bases clipped from V and 3 bases from J, the junction kept 13 bases outside the gene matches. The CDR3 runs 16 residues. The germline CDR1 and CDR2 sequences are SGHNT and YYREEE (reference sequence). DNA of the CDR3: TGTGCCAGCAGTCCGGGGCCAGGGGGTATCGAAGAGACCCAGTACTTC. This encodes CASSPGPGGIEETQYF.

This clone was counted a single time. The chain carries TRBV11-2 and TRBJ2-5; 7 bases agree with TRBD1. V gave up 4 bases and J gave up 2 bases; unmatched junction bases: 10. Germline V gives CDR1 SGHAT, CDR2 FQNNGV. The CDR3 loop spans 16 amino acids. CDR3 sequence (DNA): TGTGCCAGCAGCTCAGGGGGTAGCCGTCTACAAGAGACCCAGTACTTC. It yields the protein CASSSGGSRLQETQYF.

This clone was picked up a small number of times. CDR3 protein: CASSFRDRVTYEQYF. DNA of the CDR3: TGTGCCAGCAGTTTCCGAGACAGGGTAACCTACGAGCAGTACTTC. The rearrangement uses TRBV27 and TRBJ2-7; 7 nucleotides line up with TRBD1. V lost 3 bases, J lost 2 bases, and 7 bases stayed unmatched. This CDR3 region has 15 residues. Per germline, CDR1 MNHEY and CDR2 SMNVEV (reference sequence).

In its sample, this clone was seen a few times. J is TRBJ2-3 and V is TRBV29-1; 7 positions match TRBD1. With V trimmed by 3 bases and J by 3 bases, 3 bases remained unmatched. Germline V gene lookup returns CDR1 SQVTM and CDR2 ANQGSEA. This CDR3 contains 13 residues. In nucleotides, the CDR3 is TGCAGCGTTGACTTGACAGGGACAGATACGCAGTATTTT. Translated, it gives CSVDLTGTDTQYF.

The chain employs TRBV28 and TRBJ2-7; 7 nucleotides match TRBD1. Per germline, CDR1 MDHEN and CDR2 SYDVKM. J lost 3 bases, V lost 8 bases, and 10 bases had no gene match. CDR3 length: 14 residues. The CDR3 reads CASQGSGGVYEQYF. CDR3 sequence (DNA): TGTGCCAGCCAGGGCTCAGGGGGAGTCTACGAGCAGTACTTC.

This clone was picked up a small number of times. V gene TRBV27 combines with J gene TRBJ2-4; the D is unclear. V lost 2 bases to trimming and J lost 12 bases, with 17 bases between them. CDR1 and CDR2 (germline): MNHEY, SMNVEV (reference sequence). CDR3 length: 14 residues. CDR3 in DNA: TGTGCCAGCAGTTTACTTCCGAGGTCACGGCCTCAGTACTTC. This gives the protein CASSLLPRSRPQYF.

The rearrangement links TRBV7-2 to TRBJ1-2; tentatively, D is TRBD1 (5 bases). V was shortened by 3 bases and J by 2 bases, with 13 bases between the two germline ends. CDR3 length: 15 residues. Looked up from germline, CDR1 is SGHTA and CDR2 is FQGNSA. The CDR3 sequence is CASSFGGGANYGYTF. Here the CDR3 DNA reads TGTGCCAGCAGCTTCGGAGGAGGGGCAAACTATGGCTACACCTTC.

The gene calls are TRBV29-1 and TRBJ2-2; TRBD1 matches at 7 bases. V lost 4 bases to trimming and J lost 7 bases; unmatched junction nucleotides: 6. The V gene's germline CDR1 is SQVTM and CDR2 ANQGSEA. The CDR3 is 13 amino acids. The CDR3 DNA sequence: TGCAGCGTTGTGGGGACAGCGAACGGGGAGCTGTTTTTT. It translates to CSVVGTANGELFF.

V usage is TRBV4-1 and J usage is TRBJ2-1, with TRBD1 as a possible D gene (5 bases). Per the germline V gene, CDR1 is MGHRA and CDR2 is YSYEKL. The ends were cut back, 4 bases at V and 3 bases at J, with 19 bases in the middle. This CDR3 has 17 residues. DNA of the CDR3: TGCGCCAGCAGCCCCCTAACGGCAGGGCCTAACTACAATGAGCAGTTCTTC. This codes for CASSPLTAGPNYNEQFF.

This clone has only a few counts. The chain uses TRBV7-3 and TRBJ2-2; D is undetermined. V lost 5 bases, J lost 5 bases, and 6 bases lay in between. Germline V gene sequence: CDR1 SGHTA, CDR2 FQGTGA. This CDR3 spans 12 amino acids. CDR3 DNA sequence: TGTGCCAGCAGCAGGAGTACCGGGGAGCTGTTTTTT. As protein: CASSRSTGELFF.

V gene TRBV30 combines with J gene TRBJ1-6, with no clear D. CDR1 and CDR2 (germline): GTSNPN, SVGIG (reference sequence). CDR3 length equals 13 residues. The ends were cut back, 1 base at V and 14 bases at J, with 15 bases in the middle. The CDR3: CAWSAAPSGTLHF. The CDR3 nucleotides are TGTGCCTGGAGTGCGGCCCCCTCGGGCACCCTCCACTTT. The complete variable domain, with remaining parts taken from reference TRBV30 and TRBJ1-6, reads SQTIHQWPATLVQPVGSPLSLECTVEGTSNPNLYWYRQAAGRGLQLLFYSVGIGQISSEVPQNLSASRPQDRQFILSSKKLLLSDSGFYLCAWSAAPSGTLHFGNGTRLTVT.

The chain has TRBV18 and TRBJ2-1; D may be TRBD2 (5 bases). The ends were cut back, 8 bases at V and 3 bases at J, with 17 bases in the middle. The CDR3 length is 15 residues. CDR1 and CDR2 (germline): KGHSH, LQKENI. Written as DNA, the CDR3 is TGTGCCAGCCTAATCGGACTCGACGTCTACAATGAGCAGTTCTTC. Its protein product is CASLIGLDVYNEQFF.

V and J are TRBV28 and TRBJ2-7; D perhaps matches TRBD2 (6 bases). Trimming cost V 11 bases and J 2 bases, with 19 bases left between them. Per germline, CDR1 MDHEN and CDR2 SYDVKM. This CDR3 region has 14 residues. Written as DNA, the CDR3 is TGTGCCGCAACCGGCGTGGGCGGGACCTACGAGCAGTACTTC. As protein: CAATGVGGTYEQYF.

This rearrangement joins TRBV29-1 to TRBJ2-1; D remains unclear. Germline CDR1 reads SQVTM; CDR2 reads ANQGSEA. The ends were cut back, 4 bases at V and 7 bases at J, with 5 bases in the middle. The CDR3 runs to 10 residues. Here the CDR3 DNA reads TGCAGCGTTGGTAGTAATGAGCAGTTCTTC. The encoded protein is CSVGSNEQFF.